This TCR beta chain derives from a study of blood T cell repertoires in COVID-19. As for the study in general: Nucleic acid was either cDNA or gDNA, and it came from T cells, B-cell-depleted T cells, or PBMCs.

Participants spanned ages roughly 18 to 95 years and resided in 20 to 25 US areas. Authors' data handling: Amplified reference gene primers provided the basis for estimating nucleated cell counts. Using immunoSEQ multiplex PCR, the repertoire was profiled, and TCRdb retains in-frame clones only, with some absent. V, J and clone size reflect that table, while D and trimming were determined from the DNA. Here the sample spans roughly 250,000 clones, 90% to 95% being singletons. V was shortened by 0 bases and J by 1 base, with 12 bases between the two germline ends. The CDR3 is made up of 16 amino acids. CDR1 and CDR2 (germline): SGHRS, YFSETQ.

The sequenced material came from PBMCs or T cells enriched from blood (not recorded which). The TCR originated in a woman under 30 who had recovered from COVID-19. The chain uses TRBV5-1 and TRBJ2-3; unclear D gene. Written as DNA, the CDR3 is TGCGCCAGCAGCTTGGCGGGTCTCTCGGGCACAGATACGCAGTATTTT. Translated: CASSLAGLSGTDTQYF.